This T cell receptor beta chain was obtained from a study of T cells in Graves' hyperthyroidism and ophthalmopathy. This clonotype occurred many times. RNA transcripts served as the template for amplifying TCR beta CDR3 regions. First-round RT-PCR targeting the TCR CDR3 was performed with the HTBI primer set. TCRdb re-derived calls from the multiplex PCR reads in MiXCR, one entry per CDR3 protein. The data contain about 640,000 distinct CDR3 sequences, about 20% of them seen just once; the ten biggest clones take up around a third. Trimming took 5 bases from V and 4 from J; bases not matched to a gene: 8. CDR3 length: 15 amino acids. Germline V gives CDR1 MDHEN, CDR2 SYDVKM.

The receptor comes from a man between 25 and 39 years old with Graves' ophthalmopathy. The sequencing input was blood. This chain joins TRBV28 and TRBJ2-3; TRBD1 aligns across 8 bases. CDR3 loop: CASSLRDRIPDTQYF. The DNA for the CDR3 is TGTGCCAGCAGTCTACGGGACAGGATCCCAGATACGCAGTATTTT.